A selection of T cell receptor beta chains follows, all from one sample in a study of cytomegalovirus exposure and HLA in healthy donors. Repertoires were generated with immunoSEQ multiplex PCR, while TCRdb's copy carries only in-frame clones and drops some. There are roughly 140,000 clones in the sample; 55% to 80% occur only once, and around 14% lies in the top ten. Sequencing was done on a sample of PBMCs. These receptors were collected from a human donor in good health. The CDR3 runs from the conserved cysteine through the conserved F or W. D genes are given only for firm matches. Clone size is given for some rows only: seen once, a few or many times, or a class if the clone is expanded.

size,J,V,D,DNA,CDR3
.,TRBJ2-1,TRBV7-9,TRBD2,TGTGCCAGCAGCTTAGTATTAGCGGGACTTTACAATGAGCAGTTCTTC,CASSLVLAGLYNEQFF
.,TRBJ2-1,TRBV7-3,.,TGTGCCAGCAGCCCATCGGGAGTCCGTACGAATGAGCAGTTCTTC,CASSPSGVRTNEQFF
.,TRBJ1-5,TRBV6-1,.,TGTGCCAGCAGTGGACAACCCAATCAGCCCCAGCATTTT,CASSGQPNQPQHF
once,TRBJ2-1,TRBV27,.,TGTGCCAGCAGCACCCCTGCGGGGACCTACAATGAGCAGTTCTTC,CASSTPAGTYNEQFF
.,TRBJ2-2,TRBV10-3,TRBD1,TGTGCCATCAGCCCAGGGGGAAGAACCGGGGAGCTGTTTTTT,CAISPGGRTGELFF
.,TRBJ1-1,TRBV21-1,.,TGTGCCGGCAGGGGGCACACTGAAGCTTTCTTT,CAGRGHTEAFF
few,TRBJ2-7,TRBV30,.,TGTGCCTGGAGTGATAGCTACGAGCAGTACTTC,CAWSDSYEQYF
.,TRBJ1-5,TRBV28,.,TGTGCCAGCATTCGGACAGTCAATAGCAATCAGCCCCAGCATTTT,CASIRTVNSNQPQHF
few,TRBJ2-7,TRBV7-2,TRBD2,TGTGCCAGCAGCTTAGGGGGCGGGGGGGCCTACGAGCAGTACTTC,CASSLGGGGAYEQYF
.,TRBJ2-1,TRBV5-1,TRBD2,TGCGCCAGCAGCGTCGGGGAGGGTTCCTACAATGAGCAGTTCTTC,CASSVGEGSYNEQFF
few,TRBJ1-4,TRBV18,.,TGTGCCAGCTCACCACATCCGACTCACTACCTGTTTTTT,CASSPHPTHYLFF
.,TRBJ2-7,TRBV6-5,.,TGTGCCAGCAGTTACAGGGACAACCAGGCCTACGAGCAGTACTTC,CASSYRDNQAYEQYF
.,TRBJ2-7,TRBV18,TRBD1,TGTGCCAGCTCTCCACGGGACAGGGCCGTCGGCTCCTACGAGCAGTACTTC,CASSPRDRAVGSYEQYF
.,TRBJ2-5,TRBV19,TRBD2,TGTGCCAGTAAGGTACTAGCGGGGGGACAAGAGACCCAGTACTTC,CASKVLAGGQETQYF
.,TRBJ2-7,TRBV7-2,TRBD1,TGTGCCAGCAGCTTAGTCGGGACAGGGTTCTACGAGCAGTACTTC,CASSLVGTGFYEQYF